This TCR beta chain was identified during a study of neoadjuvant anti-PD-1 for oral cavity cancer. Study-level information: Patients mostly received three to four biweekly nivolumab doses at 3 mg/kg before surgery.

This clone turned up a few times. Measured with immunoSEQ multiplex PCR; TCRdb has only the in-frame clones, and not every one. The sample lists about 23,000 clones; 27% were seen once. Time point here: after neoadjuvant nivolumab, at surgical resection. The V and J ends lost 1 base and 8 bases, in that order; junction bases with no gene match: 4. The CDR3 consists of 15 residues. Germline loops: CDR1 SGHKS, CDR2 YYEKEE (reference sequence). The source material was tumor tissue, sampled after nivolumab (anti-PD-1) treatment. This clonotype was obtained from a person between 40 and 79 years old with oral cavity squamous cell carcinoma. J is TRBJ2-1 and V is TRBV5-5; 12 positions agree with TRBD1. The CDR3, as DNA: TGTGCCAGCAGCTTGCAGGGACAGGGGGCAGATGAGCAGTTCTTC. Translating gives CASSLQGQGADEQFF.